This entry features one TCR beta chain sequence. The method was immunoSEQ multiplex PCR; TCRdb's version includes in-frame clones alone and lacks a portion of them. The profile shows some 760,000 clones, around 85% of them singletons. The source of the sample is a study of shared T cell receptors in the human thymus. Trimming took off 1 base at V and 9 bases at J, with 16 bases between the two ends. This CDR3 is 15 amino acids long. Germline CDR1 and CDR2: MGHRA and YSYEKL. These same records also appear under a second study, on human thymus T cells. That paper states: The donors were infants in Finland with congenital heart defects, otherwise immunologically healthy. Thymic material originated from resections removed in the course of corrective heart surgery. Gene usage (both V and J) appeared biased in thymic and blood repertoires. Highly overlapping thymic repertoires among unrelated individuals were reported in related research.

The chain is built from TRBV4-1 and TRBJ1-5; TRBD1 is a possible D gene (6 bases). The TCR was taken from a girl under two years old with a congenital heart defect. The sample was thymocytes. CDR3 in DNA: TGCGCCAGCAGCCAAGGACACAGGGTCCTTAGGCCCCAGCATTTT. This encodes CASSQGHRVLRPQHF.